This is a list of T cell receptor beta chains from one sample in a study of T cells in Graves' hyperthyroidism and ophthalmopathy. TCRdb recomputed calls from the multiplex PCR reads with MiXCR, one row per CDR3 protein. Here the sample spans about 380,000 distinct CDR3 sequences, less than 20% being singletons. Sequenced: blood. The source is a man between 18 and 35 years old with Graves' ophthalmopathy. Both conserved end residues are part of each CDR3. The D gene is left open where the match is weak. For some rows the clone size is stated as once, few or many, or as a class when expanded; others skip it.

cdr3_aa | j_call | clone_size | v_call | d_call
CSVEEGALLNYGYTF | TRBJ1-2 | few | TRBV29-1 | .
CASSPRDGEETQYF | TRBJ2-5 | many | TRBV7-6 | .
CASSPSGGVYNEQFF | TRBJ2-1 | many | TRBV3-1 | TRBD2
CASSPPGRNYGYTF | TRBJ1-2 | many | TRBV12-3/TRBV12-4 | .
CASSSPGTGDYYGYTF | TRBJ1-2 | few | TRBV19 | TRBD1
CASRSRGLIGSATNEKLFF | TRBJ1-4 | . | TRBV6-1 | TRBD1
CASSLRPIPKNIQYF | TRBJ2-4 | few | TRBV13 | .
CASSPQISGGNEQFF | TRBJ2-1 | many | TRBV7-3 | TRBD2
CASSISNYGYTF | TRBJ1-2 | few | TRBV19 | .
CASSKGDLQETQYF | TRBJ2-5 | . | TRBV27 | .
CSVGKGRVDEQFF | TRBJ2-1 | few | TRBV20-1 | .
CASSLSGAPNYGYTF | TRBJ1-2 | . | TRBV5-1 | .
CASSVQRGPYNEQFF | TRBJ2-1 | many | TRBV2 | TRBD2
CASSLSKPGTQSYEQYF | TRBJ2-7 | . | TRBV5-1 | .
CSVEGLEAFF | TRBJ1-1 | few | TRBV29-1 | .
CASSRTGAHKETQYF | TRBJ2-5 | . | TRBV6-1 | TRBD1
CSARDSGTTFGRAFF | TRBJ1-1 | few | TRBV20-1 | .
CASSLAGALNTGELFF | TRBJ2-2 | many | TRBV5-1 | .
CASSGEGAYEQYF | TRBJ2-7 | few | TRBV5-1 | .
CASSPGQGTTNYGYTF | TRBJ1-2 | . | TRBV18 | TRBD1
CASESDRERDEKLFF | TRBJ1-4 | few | TRBV4-1 | TRBD1
CASSEVTGAGGRDTQYF | TRBJ2-3 | many | TRBV6-1 | TRBD2
CASRGPKNIQYF | TRBJ2-4 | . | TRBV5-1 | .
CASSVTGNTEAFF | TRBJ1-1 | many | TRBV6-1 | .
CASSQGPTDTQYF | TRBJ2-3 | many | TRBV3-1 | .
CASSSSTVTGELFF | TRBJ2-2 | few | TRBV5-1 | .
CASSKGGSGTREQYF | TRBJ2-7 | few | TRBV5-5 | .
CASSSGGAFYNEQFF | TRBJ2-1 | many | TRBV2 | TRBD2
CASTRVFLAGAPESSYNEQFF | TRBJ2-1 | . | TRBV19 | TRBD2
CASSQSPGQGKIEQYF | TRBJ2-7 | many | TRBV3-1 | TRBD1
CASSFMAGGAGTQYF | TRBJ2-5 | few | TRBV27 | TRBD1
CASSDQLGQETQYF | TRBJ2-5 | . | TRBV13 | .
CASTPSQHLKNIQYF | TRBJ2-4 | few | TRBV27 | .
CASSSRGLAGADTQYF | TRBJ2-3 | many | TRBV28 | TRBD2
CASKESGQGSDTQYF | TRBJ2-3 | many | TRBV11-2 | TRBD1
CASSQDWGDNEQFF | TRBJ2-1 | many | TRBV3-1 | .
CASSRGLAGEGYEQYF | TRBJ2-7 | . | TRBV5-1 | TRBD2
CASSLRENSYEQYF | TRBJ2-7 | many | TRBV27 | TRBD2
CASSPGQNNSPLHF | TRBJ1-6 | many | TRBV3-1 | TRBD1
CASTEIAGGPMEETQYF | TRBJ2-5 | . | TRBV5-1 | TRBD2
CASSLAKWTGEDTQYF | TRBJ2-3 | . | TRBV5-1 | TRBD1
CASSEGHTSTNEKLFF | TRBJ1-4 | . | TRBV2 | .
CASLDRDTQETQYF | TRBJ2-5 | many | TRBV6-2/TRBV6-3 | .
CASSQVAASGGRGRETQYF | TRBJ2-5 | many | TRBV3-1 | TRBD2
CASSIRRDSRLQETQYF | TRBJ2-5 | . | TRBV19 | TRBD1
CASSPLQGDTGELFF | TRBJ2-2 | . | TRBV18 | .
CASNLALDMNTEAFF | TRBJ1-1 | many | TRBV6-1 | .
CASSFGTGYQPQHF | TRBJ1-5 | many | TRBV7-8 | TRBD1
CASSRSWDEQYF | TRBJ2-7 | . | TRBV3-1 | .
CASRRGTGVKTQYF | TRBJ2-5 | many | TRBV12-3/TRBV12-4 | TRBD1
CASSSFGTGPENTEAFF | TRBJ1-1 | few | TRBV6-1 | TRBD1
CATSHAGVYEQYF | TRBJ2-7 | . | TRBV24-1 | TRBD2
CASSQGGSSYNEQFF | TRBJ2-1 | many | TRBV4-1 | .
CASSQEDRGLGAFF | TRBJ1-1 | few | TRBV14 | TRBD1
CASSQSTGRGYTF | TRBJ1-2 | few | TRBV14 | .
CASTSAGANYGYTF | TRBJ1-2 | many | TRBV12-3/TRBV12-4 | .
CASSQQVEQFF | TRBJ2-1 | many | TRBV14 | .
CASSLSRGLNTEAFF | TRBJ1-1 | many | TRBV27 | TRBD1
CASSRDSSGGQKRNEQFF | TRBJ2-1 | . | TRBV11-1 | TRBD2
CASSLLGDTGAEKLFF | TRBJ1-4 | . | TRBV11-2 | TRBD1